This T cell receptor beta chain stems from a study of T cell responses to AZD1222 COVID-19 vaccine. Regarding the study as a whole: A mostly white British donor set with more females was recruited, and clonal diversity was possibly underestimated. Regions 160-218 and 743-854 held dominance among vaccine-associated CD4 TCRs, which spanned spike. Increased Spike-specific TCR breadth and depth were observed after two AZD1222 doses. The study reported that nearly half of spike-specific TCRs target unmutated variant regions.

Germline V gives CDR1 SGHTA, CDR2 FQGNSA. The CDR3 sequence is 14 residues long. V dropped 6 bases and J dropped 5 bases, with 16 bases sitting between them. In the case of this clone: Its cognate antigen is unknown.

Sequenced by immunoSEQ multiplex PCR; TCRdb stores in-frame clones only, minus some. Altogether approximately 120,000 clones are present, around 87% being singletons, with the ten largest covering 4.4%. The V call is TRBV7-2, the J call TRBJ1-1; tentatively, D is TRBD1 (5 bases). This receptor was obtained from an adult who received the AZD1222 COVID-19 vaccine. The specimen comprised peripheral blood, sampled 28 days after the second AZD1222 dose. The CDR3 region is CASSIQRGGTEAFF. The CDR3 region has the DNA TGTGCCAGCAGTATCCAAAGGGGTGGGACTGAAGCTTTCTTT.